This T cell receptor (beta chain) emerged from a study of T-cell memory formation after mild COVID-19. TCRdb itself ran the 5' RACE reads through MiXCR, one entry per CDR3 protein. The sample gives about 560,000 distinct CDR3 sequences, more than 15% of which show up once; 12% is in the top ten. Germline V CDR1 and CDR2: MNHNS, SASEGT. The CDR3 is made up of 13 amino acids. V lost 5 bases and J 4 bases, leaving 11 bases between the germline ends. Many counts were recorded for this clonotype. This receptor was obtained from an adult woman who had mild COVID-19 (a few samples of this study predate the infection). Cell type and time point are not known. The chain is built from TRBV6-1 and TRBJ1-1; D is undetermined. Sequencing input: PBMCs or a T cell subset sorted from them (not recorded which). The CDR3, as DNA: TGTGCCAGCAGTTATACAGTGAGCACTGAAGCTTTCTTT. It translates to CASSYTVSTEAFF.